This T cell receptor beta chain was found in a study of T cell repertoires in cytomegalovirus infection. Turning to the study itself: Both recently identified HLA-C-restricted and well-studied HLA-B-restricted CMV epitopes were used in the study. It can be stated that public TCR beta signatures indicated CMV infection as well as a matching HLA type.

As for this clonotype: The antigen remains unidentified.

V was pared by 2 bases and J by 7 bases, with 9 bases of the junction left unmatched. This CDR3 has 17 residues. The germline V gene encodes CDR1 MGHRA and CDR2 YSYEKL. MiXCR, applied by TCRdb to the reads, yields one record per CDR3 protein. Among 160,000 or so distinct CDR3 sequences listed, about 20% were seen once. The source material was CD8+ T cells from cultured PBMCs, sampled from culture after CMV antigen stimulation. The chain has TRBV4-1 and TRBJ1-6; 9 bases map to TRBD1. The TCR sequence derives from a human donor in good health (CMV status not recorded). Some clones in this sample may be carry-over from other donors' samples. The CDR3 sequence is CASSQSIPGQGNSPLHF. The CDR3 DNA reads TGCGCCAGCAGCCAAAGTATTCCGGGACAGGGAAATTCACCCCTCCACTTT.